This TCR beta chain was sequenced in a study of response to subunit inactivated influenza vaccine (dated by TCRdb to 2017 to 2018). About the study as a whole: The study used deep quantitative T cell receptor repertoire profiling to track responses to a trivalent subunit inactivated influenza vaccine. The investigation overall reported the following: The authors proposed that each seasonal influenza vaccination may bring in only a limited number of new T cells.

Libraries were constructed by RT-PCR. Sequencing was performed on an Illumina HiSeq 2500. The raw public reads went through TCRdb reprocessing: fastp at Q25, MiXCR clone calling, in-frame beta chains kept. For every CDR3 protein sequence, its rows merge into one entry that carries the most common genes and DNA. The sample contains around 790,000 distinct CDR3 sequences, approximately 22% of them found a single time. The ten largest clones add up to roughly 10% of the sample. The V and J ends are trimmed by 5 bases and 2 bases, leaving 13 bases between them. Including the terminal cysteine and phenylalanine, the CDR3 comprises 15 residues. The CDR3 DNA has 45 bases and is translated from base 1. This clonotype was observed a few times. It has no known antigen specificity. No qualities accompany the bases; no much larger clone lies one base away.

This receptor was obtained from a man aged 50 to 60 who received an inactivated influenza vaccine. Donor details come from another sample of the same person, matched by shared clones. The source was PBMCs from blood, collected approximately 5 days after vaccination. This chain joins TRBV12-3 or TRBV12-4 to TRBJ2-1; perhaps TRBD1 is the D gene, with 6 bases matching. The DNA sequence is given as TGTGCCAGCAGTCCGGGACACGTTGCCTACAATGAGCAGTTCTTC. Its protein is CASSPGHVAYNEQFF.